The 21 T cell receptor beta chains below come from one sample, sequenced in a study of shared clonotypes between healthy human individuals. Sequencing was performed with immunoSEQ multiplex PCR; in TCRdb, only in-frame clones are kept and a portion is missing. The sample contains about 1.5 million clones, around 98% of which appear only once. The sequenced sample was naive CD4+ T cells sorted from blood. As for subset: CD45RA+ positively selected. The receptors derive from a man between 25 and 39 years old in good health.

The genes are TRBV5-1 and TRBJ2-3; no clear D. The CDR3 length is 13 residues. The V gene lost 4 bases and the J gene lost 4 bases, with 10 bases spanning the gap. Germline-derived CDR1 and CDR2 are SGHRS and YFSETQ. The CDR3 DNA sequence: TGCGCCAGCAGCGCCCCCGCCCCAGATACGCAGTATTTT. Translation: CASSAPAPDTQYF.

V and J are TRBV15 and TRBJ2-2; D is undetermined. The CDR3 sequence is 12 residues long. The V and J ends lost 1 base and 7 bases respectively, with 4 bases between them. The V gene's germline CDR1 is LNHNV and CDR2 YYDKDF (reference sequence). The CDR3 DNA is TGTGCCACCAGCAGAGCTGTCGGGGAGCTGTTTTTT. Translating gives CATSRAVGELFF.

This rearrangement joins TRBV11-1 to TRBJ2-7; maybe TRBD2 (5 bases). CDR3 length: 14 residues. Germline V gene data show CDR1 as SGHAT and CDR2 as FQDESV (reference sequence). V dropped 4 bases and J dropped 2 bases, with 12 bases sitting between them. As DNA, the CDR3 is TGTGCCAGCAGCTCCGTCGGGGTTCCCTACGAGCAGTACTTC. This sequence encodes CASSSVGVPYEQYF.

The chain is built from TRBV27 and TRBJ2-2; perhaps D is TRBD1 or TRBD2 (6 bases each). The ends were cut back, 8 bases at V and 5 bases at J, with 18 bases in the middle. Per the germline V gene, CDR1 is MNHEY and CDR2 is SMNVEV (reference sequence). The CDR3 is 15 residues long. The CDR3 loop is CASHGLRGATGELFF. The CDR3 DNA follows: TGTGCCAGCCACGGCTTGAGGGGGGCTACCGGGGAGCTGTTTTTT.

With respect to this clone: Other DNA sequences from this sample encode an identical CDR3 as well. This chain joins TRBV6-1 and TRBJ1-5; D is ambiguous. Germline-derived CDR1 and CDR2 are MNHNS and SASEGT. The V end was cut by 0 bases, the J end by 0 bases, with 6 bases between. The CDR3 has 15 amino acids. The CDR3 DNA sequence: TGTGCCAGCAGTGAAGCCCGGGTTAGCAATCAGCCCCAGCATTTT. This codes for CASSEARVSNQPQHF.

V gene TRBV6-5 combines with J gene TRBJ1-4, with 10 bases aligning to TRBD1. CDR3 size: 14 residues. V was clipped by 8 bases and J by 5 bases; unmatched bases: 5. Germline-derived CDR1 and CDR2 are MNHEY and SVGAGI. The CDR3 spells CASARDRGNEKLFF. The CDR3 nucleotides read TGTGCCAGCGCAAGGGACAGGGGAAATGAAAAACTGTTTTTT.

This clone is a singleton in its sample. The chain has TRBV7-2 and TRBJ2-7; D might be TRBD1 or TRBD2, each matching 5 bases. Germline V gene sequence: CDR1 SGHTA, CDR2 FQGNSA. This CDR3 has 19 residues. With 1 base removed from V and 2 bases from J, the gap between germline ends came to 24 bases. CDR3 DNA sequence: TGTGCCAGCAGCTTAGGGTTTGGGACCTACCCTTCTCTAACCTACGAGCAGTACTTC. Its protein is CASSLGFGTYPSLTYEQYF.

The chain joins TRBV6-4 to TRBJ2-7; 14 bases match TRBD2. The V segment lost 4 bases and the J segment 4 bases; nucleotides outside the gene matches: 6. Germline CDR1 MRHNA, CDR2 SNTAGT. The CDR3 is made up of 16 amino acids. The CDR3 spells CASSVPGTSGSYEQYF. The CDR3 DNA reads TGTGCCAGCAGTGTACCGGGGACTAGCGGGAGTTACGAGCAGTACTTC.

The chain uses TRBV6-1 and TRBJ2-7, with D perhaps TRBD1 (6 bases). Germline values: CDR1 MNHNS, CDR2 SASEGT. CDR3 size: 15 residues. V lost 5 bases, J lost 0 bases, and 14 bases lay in between. CDR3 loop: CASSLTRDNSYEQYF. DNA of the CDR3: TGTGCCAGCAGTCTAACCCGGGACAACTCCTACGAGCAGTACTTC.

On this clone: This sample also contains other DNA sequences that code for the same CDR3. V gene TRBV5-1 combines with J gene TRBJ2-2; D is ambiguous. Germline lookup yields CDR1 SGHRS and CDR2 YFSETQ. Between the trimmed V and J ends, which lost 3 bases and 4 bases, there was a span of 7 bases. The CDR3 is 13 residues long. The CDR3 DNA reads as TGCGCCAGCAGCTCTGGACCCACCGGGGAGCTGTTTTTT. Its translation: CASSSGPTGELFF.

This clone has only one observation. The chain joins TRBV19 to TRBJ2-6, with D hard to call. CDR3 size: 14 residues. The V gene's germline CDR1 is LNHDA and CDR2 SQIVND (reference sequence). Deletions cut 0 bases from V and 5 bases from J, with 5 bases between. CDR3 in DNA: TGTGCCAGTAGTATAGACGGCTGGGCCAACGTCCTGACTTTC. Translation: CASSIDGWANVLTF.

The gene calls are TRBV10-3 and TRBJ1-2; D not resolved. The CDR3 runs to 13 residues. Trimming took 0 bases from V and 3 from J, leaving 5 bases between them. CDR1 and CDR2 from the germline V gene are ENHRY and SYGVKD. The CDR3 sequence: CAISESSYYGYTF. CDR3 coding DNA: TGTGCCATCAGTGAGTCGAGCTACTATGGCTACACCTTC.

CDR3: CASSLSSGRAFYNEQFF. The CDR3 DNA sequence: TGTGCCAGCAGTTTGTCTAGCGGGAGGGCCTTCTACAATGAGCAGTTCTTC. The rearrangement joins TRBV27 to TRBJ2-1, with 12 bases matching TRBD2. The CDR3 runs 17 residues. The germline V gene has CDR1 MNHEY and CDR2 SMNVEV (reference sequence). The V gene end was trimmed by 3 bases and the J gene end by 3 bases; junction bases not matched to a gene: 6.

This chain connects TRBV27 to TRBJ1-5, with a possible D match to TRBD1 (5 bases). V was pared by 0 bases and J by 0 bases, with 12 bases between. The CDR3 extends over 17 amino acids. Germline V gene data show CDR1 as MNHEY and CDR2 as SMNVEV (reference sequence). The CDR3: CASSLSGAGYSNQPQHF. The CDR3 nucleotides read TGTGCCAGCAGTTTATCCGGGGCGGGGTATAGCAATCAGCCCCAGCATTTT.

The V call is TRBV5-1, the J call TRBJ2-5; 12 bases line up with TRBD2. The CDR3 extends over 17 amino acids. CDR1 and CDR2 from the germline V gene are SGHRS and YFSETQ. With V trimmed by 2 bases and J by 4 bases, 9 bases remained unmatched. The CDR3 spells CASSFSTSGSGGETQYF. The DNA of the CDR3 is TGCGCCAGCAGCTTCTCGACTAGCGGGAGTGGAGGAGAGACCCAGTACTTC.

The chain employs TRBV18 and TRBJ2-5, with D possibly being TRBD1 (5 bases). The V and J ends lost 5 bases and 3 bases respectively, with 7 bases between them. The CDR3 spans 12 residues. Germline V gene sequence: CDR1 KGHSH, CDR2 LQKENI. DNA for the CDR3: TGTGCCAGCTCAGACAGAAAAGAGACCCAGTACTTC. Amino acids: CASSDRKETQYF.

This rearrangement joins TRBV7-8 to TRBJ1-1; the match to TRBD1 covers 7 bases. Germline lookup yields CDR1 SGHVS and CDR2 FQNEAQ. The J segment lost 4 bases and the V segment lost 4 bases, leaving 15 bases of the junction unmatched. The CDR3 totals 17 residues. DNA of the CDR3: TGTGCCAGCAGCTCTACTATACGACAGGGCGTCATCACTGAAGCTTTCTTT. Translating gives CASSSTIRQGVITEAFF. Full variable domain (remainder filled in from reference TRBV7-8 and TRBJ1-1): GAGVSQSPRYKVAKRGQDVALRCDPISGHVSLFWYQQALGQGPEFLTYFQNEAQLDKSGLPSDRFFAERPEGSVSTLKIQRTQQEDSAVYLCASSSTIRQGVITEAFFGQGTRLTVV.

The chain carries TRBV11-2 and TRBJ2-7; D possibly uses TRBD1 or TRBD2 (5 bases each). CDR1 is SGHAT and CDR2 is FQNNGV in the germline V gene. Deletions cut 2 bases from V and 5 bases from J, with 19 bases between. This CDR3 is built from 16 residues. DNA of the CDR3: TGTGCCAGCAGCTTACCTAGTGGGCCTGGGGGAAACGAGCAGTACTTC. This gives the protein CASSLPSGPGGNEQYF.

This chain uses TRBV10-3 with TRBJ2-7, with 13 bases aligning to TRBD2. Per the germline V gene, CDR1 is ENHRY and CDR2 is SYGVKD. This CDR3 has 17 residues. The ends lost 0 bases at V and 2 bases at J; junction bases unmatched: 4. As DNA, the CDR3 is TGTGCCATCAGTGAGTCCGCAGGACTAGCGGGAGCCTACGAGCAGTACTTC. This encodes CAISESAGLAGAYEQYF.

J is TRBJ1-5 and V is TRBV7-9; 10 nucleotides align to TRBD1. Germline CDR1 SEHNR, CDR2 FQNEAQ (reference sequence). V was clipped by 5 bases and J by 6 bases; unmatched bases: 7. The CDR3 extends over 15 amino acids. Here the CDR3 reads CASSTGTGVGQPQHF. The DNA of the CDR3 is TGTGCCAGCAGCACCGGGACAGGGGTCGGTCAGCCCCAGCATTTT.

V gene TRBV10-1 combines with J gene TRBJ2-1, with 9 positions matching TRBD2. This CDR3 contains 13 residues. Germline V gene sequence: CDR1 WNHNN, CDR2 SYGVQD (reference sequence). The ends lost 10 bases at V and 6 bases at J; junction bases unmatched: 7. The CDR3 DNA reads TGCGCCACCTCGGCTAGCGGGACCAATGAGCAGTTCTTC. It codes for CATSASGTNEQFF.